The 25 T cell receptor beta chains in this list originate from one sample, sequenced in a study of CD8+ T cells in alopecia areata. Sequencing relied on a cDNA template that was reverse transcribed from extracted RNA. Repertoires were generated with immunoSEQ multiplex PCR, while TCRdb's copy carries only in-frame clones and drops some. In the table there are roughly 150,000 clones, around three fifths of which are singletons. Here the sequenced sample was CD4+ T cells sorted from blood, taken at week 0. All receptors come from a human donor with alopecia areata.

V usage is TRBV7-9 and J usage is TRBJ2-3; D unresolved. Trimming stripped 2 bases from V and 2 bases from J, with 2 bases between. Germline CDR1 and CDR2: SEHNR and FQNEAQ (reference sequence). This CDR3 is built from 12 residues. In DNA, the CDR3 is TGTGCCAGCAGCTTATCCACAGATACGCAGTATTTT. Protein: CASSLSTDTQYF.

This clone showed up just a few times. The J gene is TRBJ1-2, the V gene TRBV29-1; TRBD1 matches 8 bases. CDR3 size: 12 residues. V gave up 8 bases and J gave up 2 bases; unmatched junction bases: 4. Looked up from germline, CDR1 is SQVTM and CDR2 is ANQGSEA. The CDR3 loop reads CSTRQGNYGYTF. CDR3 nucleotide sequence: TGCAGCACTCGACAGGGGAACTATGGCTACACCTTC.

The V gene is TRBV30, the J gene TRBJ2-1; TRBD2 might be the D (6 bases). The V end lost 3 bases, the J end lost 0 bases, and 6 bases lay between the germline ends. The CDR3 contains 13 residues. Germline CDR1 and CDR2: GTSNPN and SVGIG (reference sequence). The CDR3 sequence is CAWSGGSYNEQFF. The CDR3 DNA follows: TGTGCCTGGAGCGGGGGCTCCTACAATGAGCAGTTCTTC.

Here the CDR3 DNA reads TGCAGCGAGAATCAGCCCCAGCATTTT. This codes for CSENQPQHF. The J gene is TRBJ1-5, the V gene TRBV29-1; D unresolved. Germline CDR1 and CDR2: SQVTM and ANQGSEA. Trimming left V 7 bases short and J 4 bases short, with 2 bases between. CDR3 length: 9 amino acids.

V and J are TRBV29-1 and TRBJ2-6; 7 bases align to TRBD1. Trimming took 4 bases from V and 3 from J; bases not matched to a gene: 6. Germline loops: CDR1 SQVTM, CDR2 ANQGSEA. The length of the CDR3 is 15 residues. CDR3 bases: TGCAGCGTTGGTGCAGGGGGTGATGGGGCCAACGTCCTGACTTTC. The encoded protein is CSVGAGGDGANVLTF.

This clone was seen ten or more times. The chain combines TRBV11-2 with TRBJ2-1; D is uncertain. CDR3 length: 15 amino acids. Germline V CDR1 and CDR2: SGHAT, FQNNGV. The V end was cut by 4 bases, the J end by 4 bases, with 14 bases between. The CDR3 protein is CASSSAFVEYNEQFF. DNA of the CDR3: TGTGCCAGCAGCTCCGCTTTTGTGGAGTACAATGAGCAGTTCTTC. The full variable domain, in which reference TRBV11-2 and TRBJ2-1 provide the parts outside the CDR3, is EAGVAQSPRYKIIEKRQSVAFWCNPISGHATLYWYQQILGQGPKLLIQFQNNGVVDDSQLPKDRFSAERLKGVDSTLKIQPAKLEDSAVYLCASSSAFVEYNEQFFGPGTRLTVL.

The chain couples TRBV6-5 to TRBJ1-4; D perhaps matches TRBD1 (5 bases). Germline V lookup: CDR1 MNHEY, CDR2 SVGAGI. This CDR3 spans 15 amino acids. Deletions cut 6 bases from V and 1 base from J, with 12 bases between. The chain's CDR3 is CASSPQGGTNEKLFF. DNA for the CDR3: TGTGCCAGCAGCCCTCAGGGTGGAACTAATGAAAAACTGTTTTTT.

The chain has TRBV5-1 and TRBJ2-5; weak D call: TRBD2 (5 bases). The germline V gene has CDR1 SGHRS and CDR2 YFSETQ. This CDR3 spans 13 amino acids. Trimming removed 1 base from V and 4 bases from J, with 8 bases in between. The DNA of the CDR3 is TGCGCCAGCAGCTTGACTAGGAGAGAGACCCAGTACTTC. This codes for CASSLTRRETQYF. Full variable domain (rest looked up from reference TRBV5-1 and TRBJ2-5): KAGVTQTPRYLIKTRGQQVTLSCSPISGHRSVSWYQQTPGQGLQFLFEYFSETQRNKGNFPGRFSGRQFSNSRSEMNVSTLELGDSALYLCASSLTRRETQYFGPGTRLLVL.

In DNA, the CDR3 is TGTGCCAGCAGCCGTTCAGGGGACAGGGGTAGTACAGATACGCAGTATTTT. Translating gives CASSRSGDRGSTDTQYF. The genes are TRBV9 and TRBJ2-3; 10 bases map to TRBD1. After removal of 4 bases from V and 3 bases from J, the junction contained 11 bases not matched to a gene. The germline V gene has CDR1 SGDLS and CDR2 YYNGEE. CDR3 size: 17 residues.

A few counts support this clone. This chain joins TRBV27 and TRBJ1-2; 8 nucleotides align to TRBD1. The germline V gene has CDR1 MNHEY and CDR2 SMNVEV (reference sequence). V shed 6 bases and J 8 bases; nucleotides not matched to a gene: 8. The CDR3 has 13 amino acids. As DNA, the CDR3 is TGTGCCAGCAGACCAGGGGGCGCCTCGGGCTACACCTTC. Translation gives CASRPGGASGYTF.

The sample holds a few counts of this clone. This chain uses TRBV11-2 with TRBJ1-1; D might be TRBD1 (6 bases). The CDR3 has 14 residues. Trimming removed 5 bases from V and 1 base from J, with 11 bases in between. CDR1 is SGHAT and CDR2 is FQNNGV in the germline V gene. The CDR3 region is CASSPTGPNTEAFF. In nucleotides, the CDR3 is TGTGCCAGCAGCCCAACAGGGCCGAACACTGAAGCTTTCTTT.

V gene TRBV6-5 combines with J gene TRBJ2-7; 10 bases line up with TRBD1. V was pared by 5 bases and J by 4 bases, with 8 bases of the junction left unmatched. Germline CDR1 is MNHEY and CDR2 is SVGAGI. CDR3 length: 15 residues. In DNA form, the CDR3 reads TGTGCCAGCAGTCCTGTAGGGACAGGGGAGTACGAGCAGTACTTC. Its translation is CASSPVGTGEYEQYF.

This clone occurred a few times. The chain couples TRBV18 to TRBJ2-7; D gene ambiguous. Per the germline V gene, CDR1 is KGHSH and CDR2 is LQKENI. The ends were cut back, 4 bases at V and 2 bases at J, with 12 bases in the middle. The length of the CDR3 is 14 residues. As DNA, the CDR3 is TGTGCCAGCTCACTGCCGGGCCGTCCCTACGAGCAGTACTTC. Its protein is CASSLPGRPYEQYF.

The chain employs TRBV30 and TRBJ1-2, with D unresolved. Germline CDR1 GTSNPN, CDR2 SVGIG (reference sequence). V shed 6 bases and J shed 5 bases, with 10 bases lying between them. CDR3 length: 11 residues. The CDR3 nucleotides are TGTGCCTGCCTAGGTGGATATGGCTACACCTTC. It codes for CACLGGYGYTF.

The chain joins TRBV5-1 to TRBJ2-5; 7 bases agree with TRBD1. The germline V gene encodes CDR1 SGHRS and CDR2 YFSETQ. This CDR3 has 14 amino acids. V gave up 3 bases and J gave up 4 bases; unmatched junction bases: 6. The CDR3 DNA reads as TGCGCCAGCAGCTCTACGACAGGGAGAGAGACCCAGTACTTC. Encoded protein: CASSSTTGRETQYF.

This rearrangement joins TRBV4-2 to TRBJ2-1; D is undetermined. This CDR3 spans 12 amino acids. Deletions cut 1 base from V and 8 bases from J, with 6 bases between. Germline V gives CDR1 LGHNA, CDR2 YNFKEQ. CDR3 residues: CASSQVRDEQFF. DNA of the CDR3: TGTGCCAGCAGCCAAGTCAGAGATGAGCAGTTCTTC.

CDR3 nucleotide sequence: TGTGCCTGGAGTGTTGGGTCCACAGATACGCAGTATTTT. It is translated as CAWSVGSTDTQYF. This rearrangement joins TRBV30 to TRBJ2-3; D is undetermined. V was trimmed by 0 bases and J by 2 bases, leaving 6 bases between them. Germline V gene lookup returns CDR1 GTSNPN and CDR2 SVGIG (reference sequence). This CDR3 region has 13 residues.

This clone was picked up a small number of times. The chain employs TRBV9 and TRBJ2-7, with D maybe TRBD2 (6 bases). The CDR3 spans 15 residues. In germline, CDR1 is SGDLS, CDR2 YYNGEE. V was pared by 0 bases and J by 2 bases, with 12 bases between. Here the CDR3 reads CASSVAVGEAYEQYF. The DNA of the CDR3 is TGTGCCAGCAGCGTAGCTGTCGGGGAGGCCTACGAGCAGTACTTC.

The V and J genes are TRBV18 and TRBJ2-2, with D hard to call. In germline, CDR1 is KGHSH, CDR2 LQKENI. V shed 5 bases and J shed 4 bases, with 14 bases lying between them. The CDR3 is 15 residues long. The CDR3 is CASSVNLPSTGELFF. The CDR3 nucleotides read TGTGCCAGCTCAGTGAATCTTCCGAGCACCGGGGAGCTGTTTTTT.

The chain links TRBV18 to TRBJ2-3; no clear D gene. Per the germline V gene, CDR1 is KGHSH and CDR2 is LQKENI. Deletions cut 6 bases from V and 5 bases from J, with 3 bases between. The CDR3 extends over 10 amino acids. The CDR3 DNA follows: TGTGCCAGCTCCGGAGATACGCAGTATTTT. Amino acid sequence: CASSGDTQYF.

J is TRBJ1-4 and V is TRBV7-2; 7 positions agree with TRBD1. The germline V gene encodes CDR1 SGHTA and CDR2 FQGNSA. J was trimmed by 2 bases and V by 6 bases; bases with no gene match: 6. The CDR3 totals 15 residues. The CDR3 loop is CASSPRRGTNEKLFF. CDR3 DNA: TGTGCCAGCAGTCCACGCAGGGGGACTAATGAAAAACTGTTTTTT.

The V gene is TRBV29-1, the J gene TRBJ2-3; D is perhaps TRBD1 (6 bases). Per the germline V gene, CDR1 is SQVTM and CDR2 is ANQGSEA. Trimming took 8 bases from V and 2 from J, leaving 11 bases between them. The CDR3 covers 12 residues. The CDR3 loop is CSYTGYTDTQYF. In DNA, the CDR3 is TGCAGCTATACAGGGTACACAGATACGCAGTATTTT.

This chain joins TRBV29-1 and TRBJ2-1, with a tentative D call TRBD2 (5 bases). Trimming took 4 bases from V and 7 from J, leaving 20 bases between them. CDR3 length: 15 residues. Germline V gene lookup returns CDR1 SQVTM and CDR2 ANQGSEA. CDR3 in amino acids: CSVGRRRVTKNEQFF. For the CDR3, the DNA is TGCAGCGTTGGAAGACGACGGGTGACTAAGAATGAGCAGTTCTTC.

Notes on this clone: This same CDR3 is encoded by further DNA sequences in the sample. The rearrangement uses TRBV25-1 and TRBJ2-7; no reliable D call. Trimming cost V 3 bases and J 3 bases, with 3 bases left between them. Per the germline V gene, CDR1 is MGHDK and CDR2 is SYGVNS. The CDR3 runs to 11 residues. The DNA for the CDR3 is TGTGCCAGCAGTGAGGGCTACGAGCAGTACTTC. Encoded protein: CASSEGYEQYF.

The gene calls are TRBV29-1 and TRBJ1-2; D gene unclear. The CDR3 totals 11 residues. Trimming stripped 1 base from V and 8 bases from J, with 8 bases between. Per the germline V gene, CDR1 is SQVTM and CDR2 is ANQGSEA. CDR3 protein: CSVEGYGGYTF. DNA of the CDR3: TGCAGCGTTGAAGGCTACGGGGGCTACACCTTC.